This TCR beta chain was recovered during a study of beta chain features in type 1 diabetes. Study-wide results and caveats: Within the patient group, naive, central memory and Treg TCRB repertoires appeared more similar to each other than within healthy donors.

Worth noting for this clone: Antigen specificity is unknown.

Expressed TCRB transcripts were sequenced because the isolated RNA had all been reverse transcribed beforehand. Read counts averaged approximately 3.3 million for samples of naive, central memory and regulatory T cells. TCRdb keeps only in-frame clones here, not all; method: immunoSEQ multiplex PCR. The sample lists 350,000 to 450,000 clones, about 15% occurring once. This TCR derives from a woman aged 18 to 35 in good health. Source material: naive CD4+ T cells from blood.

CDR3 protein: CASSRSSGSADTQYF. The CDR3, as DNA: TGTGCCAGCTCACGCTCTAGCGGGAGCGCAGATACGCAGTATTTT. The chain links TRBV18 to TRBJ2-3; 10 bases are a match to TRBD2. This CDR3 region has 15 residues. Germline CDR1 is KGHSH and CDR2 is LQKENI. V dropped 4 bases and J dropped 4; count of bases not matched to a gene: 5.